A single sample gave rise to the 23 T cell receptor beta chains below, sequenced in a study of T-cell reconstitution after alpha-beta-depleted transplantation in children. Unique molecular identifiers were used in preparing the TCRbeta library. TCRdb reprocessed the PCR reads with MiXCR, giving one entry per CDR3 protein. This table holds 40,000 to 60,000 distinct CDR3 sequences, 7.5% to 10% found once. The source was PBMCs, mostly from graft donor cells, collected 60 days after TCRalphabeta/CD19-depleted stem cell transplant. The receptors shown here come from a male patient between 2 and 10 years old who had a stem cell transplant for chronic granulomatous disease, so the T cells may come from the graft donor.

The J gene is TRBJ2-3, the V gene TRBV10-3; 7 positions agree with TRBD2. V trimming: 6 bases; J trimming: 2 bases; junction bases outside the gene matches: 8. The germline CDR1 and CDR2 sequences are ENHRY and SYGVKD. The CDR3 has 15 residues. The CDR3 DNA is TGTGCCATCAGGCTAGCGGCGTTCGACACAGATACGCAGTATTTT. It specifies CAIRLAAFDTDTQYF.

The sample holds many counts of this clonotype. The J gene is TRBJ2-7, the V gene TRBV4-3; tentatively, D is TRBD1 (6 bases). V lost 0 bases to trimming and J lost 1 base, with 16 bases between them. Germline CDR1 and CDR2: LGHNA and YSLEER. The CDR3 length is 17 residues. The DNA of the CDR3 is TGCGCCAGCAGCCAAGATGTTATGGACAGACCATCCTACGAGCAGTACTTC. As protein: CASSQDVMDRPSYEQYF.

The table lists this clonotype with a few counts. The chain combines TRBV20-1 with TRBJ1-3, with D perhaps matching TRBD1 (6 bases). This CDR3 is built from 12 residues. V was cut by 6 bases and J by 1 base, with 7 bases left in between. Germline V gives CDR1 DFQATT, CDR2 SNEGSKA (reference sequence). CDR3 sequence: CSARGSGNTIYF. In nucleotides, the CDR3 is TGCAGTGCCAGGGGTTCTGGAAACACCATATATTTT.

This clonotype came up a few times. J is TRBJ2-1 and V is TRBV18; 11 nucleotides align to TRBD1. This CDR3 is 16 amino acids long. J lost 5 bases, V lost 6 bases, and 9 bases had no gene match. Looked up from germline, CDR1 is KGHSH and CDR2 is LQKENI. CDR3 DNA: TGTGCCAGCTCGTCAAAGGGGACAGGGGGGGACAATGAGCAGTTCTTC. Amino acids: CASSSKGTGGDNEQFF.

This chain joins TRBV19 and TRBJ2-7; possibly TRBD1 for D (6 bases). Per the germline V gene, CDR1 is LNHDA and CDR2 is SQIVND (reference sequence). Between the trimmed V and J ends, which lost 3 bases and 2 bases, there was a span of 17 bases. This CDR3 is 16 amino acids long. The CDR3 loop reads CASSIIFVGHPYEQYF. The CDR3 DNA sequence: TGTGCCAGTAGTATCATATTTGTGGGACACCCCTACGAGCAGTACTTC.

This clonotype was detected only a few times. One junction end disagrees with the germline gene, perhaps due to a read error. The chain carries TRBV5-6 and TRBJ1-1, with TRBD1 identical over 8 bases. From germline, CDR1 is SGHDT and CDR2 YYEEEE. The CDR3 spans 14 residues. The CDR3 here is CASRLDRVGAEAFF. DNA of the CDR3: TGTGCCAGCAGATTGGACAGGGTGGGGGCTGAAGCTTTCTTT.

Many counts were recorded for this clonotype. The rearrangement uses TRBV24-1 and TRBJ2-1; D ambiguous. The CDR3 runs to 14 residues. Looked up from germline, CDR1 is KGHDR and CDR2 is SFDVKD. The V end was cut by 0 bases, the J end by 7 bases, with 9 bases between. Written as DNA, the CDR3 is TGTGCCACCAGTGATTTGACTGGAACGAATGAGCAGTTCTTC. Protein: CATSDLTGTNEQFF.

This clonotype was seen repeatedly, ten times or more. The chain carries TRBV12-3 or TRBV12-4 and TRBJ1-1; tentative D call: TRBD1 (5 bases). Between the trimmed V and J ends, which lost 6 bases and 0 bases, there was a span of 11 bases. The CDR3 is made up of 14 amino acids. The CDR3 reads CASSEGALNTEAFF. CDR3 DNA sequence: TGTGCCAGCAGCGAAGGGGCTTTGAACACTGAAGCTTTCTTT.

This clonotype was counted at least ten times. The genes are TRBV5-1 and TRBJ2-7; unclear D gene. The V gene's germline CDR1 is SGHRS and CDR2 YFSETQ. Trimming removed 4 bases at V and 4 bases at J, with 3 bases between. The CDR3 has 10 amino acids. CDR3 sequence reads: CASSRYEQYF. The CDR3 nucleotides are TGCGCCAGCAGCAGGTACGAGCAGTACTTC. Together with reference TRBV5-1 and TRBJ2-7, the CDR3 gives the full variable domain: KAGVTQTPRYLIKTRGQQVTLSCSPISGHRSVSWYQQTPGQGLQFLFEYFSETQRNKGNFPGRFSGRQFSNSRSEMNVSTLELGDSALYLCASSRYEQYFGPGTRLTVT.

This clonotype was observed many times. The chain has TRBV12-3 or TRBV12-4 and TRBJ1-3; D is ambiguous. The CDR3 contains 13 residues. V lost 6 bases, J lost 4 bases, and 10 bases lay in between. CDR3 in amino acids: CASSLIGGNTIYF. The CDR3 nucleotides are TGTGCCAGCAGCCTCATCGGGGGAAACACCATATATTTT.

The V and J genes are TRBV3-1 and TRBJ1-1; 8 positions agree with TRBD1. The length of the CDR3 is 19 residues. CDR1 and CDR2 (germline): LGHDT, YNNKEL (reference sequence). V lost 11 bases to trimming and J lost 0 bases; unmatched junction nucleotides: 23. The DNA for the CDR3 is TGTGCCTCCTGCCCGATATACAACAGGGGGTTCTTCATGAACACTGAAGCTTTCTTT. This gives the protein CASCPIYNRGFFMNTEAFF.

This clonotype was counted many times. The V call is TRBV20-1, the J call TRBJ2-2; D possibly uses TRBD1 or TRBD2 (5 bases each). V was cut by 4 bases and J by 0 bases, with 12 bases left in between. CDR1 and CDR2 (germline): DFQATT, SNEGSKA (reference sequence). CDR3 length: 15 residues. The CDR3 protein is CSAMGRPPNTGELFF. In nucleotides, the CDR3 is TGCAGTGCTATGGGACGGCCCCCGAACACCGGGGAGCTGTTTTTT.

This clonotype was seen only a few times. The V call is TRBV6-2 or TRBV6-3, the J call TRBJ2-2; D remains ambiguous. CDR3 size: 13 residues. Germline V gives CDR1 MNHEY, CDR2 SVGEGT. V was clipped by 2 bases and J by 3 bases, with 4 bases between them. CDR3 in amino acids: CASSYADTGELFF. The CDR3 DNA follows: TGTGCCAGCAGTTACGCAGACACCGGGGAGCTGTTTTTT.

This clonotype turned up a few times. V and J are TRBV5-1 and TRBJ2-7; possibly TRBD1 for D (5 bases). The germline gives CDR1 SGHRS, CDR2 YFSETQ. The V and J ends lost 1 base and 0 bases respectively, with 14 bases between them. CDR3 size: 16 residues. The CDR3 nucleotides read TGCGCCAGCAGCTTGATAACACGACAGAGCTCCTACGAGCAGTACTTC. Translation: CASSLITRQSSYEQYF.

This clonotype has at least ten counts. This chain connects TRBV7-9 to TRBJ2-3; possibly TRBD1 for D (6 bases). The V gene lost 1 base and the J gene lost 0 bases, with 11 bases spanning the gap. This CDR3 is 16 amino acids long. CDR1 is SEHNR, CDR2 FQNEAQ, per germline (reference sequence). CDR3: CASSLGTDWSTDTQYF. Here the CDR3 DNA reads TGTGCCAGCAGCTTAGGGACAGATTGGAGCACAGATACGCAGTATTTT.

This clonotype was counted only a few times. The V gene is TRBV10-3, the J gene TRBJ2-7; weak D call: TRBD1 (7 bases). The CDR3 covers 16 residues. Trimming removed 0 bases at V and 0 bases at J, with 12 bases between. Germline V gene lookup returns CDR1 ENHRY and CDR2 SYGVKD. DNA for the CDR3: TGTGCCATCAGTGAGTCGGGGCAGGGGGGCTCCTACGAGCAGTACTTC. This sequence encodes CAISESGQGGSYEQYF.

Many counts were recorded for this clonotype. The V call is TRBV27, the J call TRBJ1-6, with D tentatively TRBD1 (6 bases). V was clipped by 5 bases and J by 9 bases, with 20 bases between them. This CDR3 comprises 16 residues. CDR1 is MNHEY, CDR2 SMNVEV, per germline (reference sequence). The CDR3 loop reads CASSPQTGTTSSPLHF. The CDR3 nucleotides read TGTGCCAGCAGTCCGCAAACCGGGACAACCAGTTCACCCCTCCACTTT.

This clonotype was counted at least ten times. The V and J genes are TRBV10-3 and TRBJ2-6; unclear D gene. Trimming pared 6 bases from V and 0 bases from J, leaving 6 bases between. Germline V gives CDR1 ENHRY, CDR2 SYGVKD. The CDR3 contains 14 residues. CDR3 sequence: CAIRGSSGANVLTF. The DNA for the CDR3 is TGTGCCATCAGGGGCTCCTCTGGGGCCAACGTCCTGACTTTC.

This clonotype has ten or more counts. The V call is TRBV20-1, the J call TRBJ2-3, with 11 bases matching TRBD2. The J segment lost 3 bases and the V segment lost 6 bases, leaving 17 bases of the junction unmatched. Looked up from germline, CDR1 is DFQATT and CDR2 is SNEGSKA (reference sequence). The CDR3 totals 18 residues. CDR3 in DNA: TGCAGTGCCAAAAATAATAGCGGGAGGGCCATGAGGACAGATACGCAGTATTTT. Its protein is CSAKNNSGRAMRTDTQYF.

CDR3 amino acids: CASSIGTSETQYF. DNA for the CDR3: TGTGCCAGCAGCATCGGGACGTCGGAGACCCAGTACTTC. V gene TRBV9 combines with J gene TRBJ2-5; TRBD1 or TRBD2 may be the D gene (5 bases each). Germline-derived CDR1 and CDR2 are SGDLS and YYNGEE. This CDR3 is 13 amino acids long. Trimming pared 4 bases from V and 5 bases from J, leaving 12 bases between.

About this clonotype: With a much larger clone just one base away, this may be a read error. This sequence joins TRBV5-1 and TRBJ1-3; possible D gene TRBD1, 6 bases. This CDR3 comprises 15 residues. Germline V gene data show CDR1 as SGHRS and CDR2 as YFSETQ. In DNA, the CDR3 is TGCGCCAGCAGCTTGGCGGGGGGCTCCAGGAACAACATATATTTT. This encodes CASSLAGGSRNNIYF.

This clonotype was counted ten times or more. The genes are TRBV7-2 and TRBJ2-3; 11 bases map to TRBD2. Germline CDR1 is SGHTA and CDR2 is FQGNSA. The CDR3 contains 15 residues. V gave up 4 bases and J gave up 4 bases; unmatched junction bases: 4. Here the CDR3 reads CASSSGTSGPDTQYF. The DNA for the CDR3 is TGTGCCAGCAGCTCCGGGACTAGCGGCCCAGATACGCAGTATTTT.

In its sample, this clonotype was seen many times. The chain combines TRBV15 with TRBJ1-3; 7 positions agree with TRBD1. The V and J ends lost 2 bases and 10 bases, in that order; junction bases with no gene match: 8. The CDR3 contains 14 residues. Germline assignment: CDR1 LNHNV and CDR2 YYDKDF (reference sequence). The chain's CDR3 is CATSRTRGRDTIYF. The CDR3 nucleotides read TGTGCCACCAGCAGAACCAGGGGGAGGGATACCATATATTTT.